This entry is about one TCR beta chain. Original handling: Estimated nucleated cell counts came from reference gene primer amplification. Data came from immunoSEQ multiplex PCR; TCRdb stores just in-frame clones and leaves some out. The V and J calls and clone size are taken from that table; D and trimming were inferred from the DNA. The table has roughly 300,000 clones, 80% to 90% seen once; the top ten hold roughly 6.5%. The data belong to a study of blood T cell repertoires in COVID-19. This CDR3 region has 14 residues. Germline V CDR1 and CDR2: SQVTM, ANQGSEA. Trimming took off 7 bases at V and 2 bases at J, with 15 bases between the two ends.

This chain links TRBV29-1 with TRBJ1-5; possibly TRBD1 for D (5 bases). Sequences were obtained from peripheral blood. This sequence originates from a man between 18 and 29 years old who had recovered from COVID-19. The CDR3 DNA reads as TGCAGCGCCTCCCAGGGTTATGGCAATCAGCCCCAGCATTTT. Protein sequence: CSASQGYGNQPQHF.